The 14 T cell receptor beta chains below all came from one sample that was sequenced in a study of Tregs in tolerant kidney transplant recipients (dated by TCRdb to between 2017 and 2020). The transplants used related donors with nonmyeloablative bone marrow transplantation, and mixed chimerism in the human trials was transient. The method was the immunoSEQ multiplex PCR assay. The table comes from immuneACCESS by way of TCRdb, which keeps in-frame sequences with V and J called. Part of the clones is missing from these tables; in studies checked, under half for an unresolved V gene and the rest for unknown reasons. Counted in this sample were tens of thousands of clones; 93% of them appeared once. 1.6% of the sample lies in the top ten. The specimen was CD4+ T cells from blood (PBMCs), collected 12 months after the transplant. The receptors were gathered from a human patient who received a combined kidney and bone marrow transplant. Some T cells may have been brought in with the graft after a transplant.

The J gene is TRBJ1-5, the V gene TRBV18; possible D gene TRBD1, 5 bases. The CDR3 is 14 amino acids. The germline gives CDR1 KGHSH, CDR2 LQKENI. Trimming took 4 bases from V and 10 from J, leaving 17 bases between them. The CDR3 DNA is TGTGCCAGCTCACAACAGGCAGGTTCTTCCCCCCAGCATTTT. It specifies CASSQQAGSSPQHF.

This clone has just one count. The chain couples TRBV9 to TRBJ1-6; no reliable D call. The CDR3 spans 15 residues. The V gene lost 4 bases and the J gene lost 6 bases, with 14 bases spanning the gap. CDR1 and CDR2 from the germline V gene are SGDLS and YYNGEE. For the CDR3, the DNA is TGTGCCAGCAGCCCCCTGCGGTCGTCTAATTCACCCCTCCACTTT. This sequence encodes CASSPLRSSNSPLHF. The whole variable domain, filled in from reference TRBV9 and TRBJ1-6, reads DSGVTQTPKHLITATGQRVTLRCSPRSGDLSVYWYQQSLDQGLQFLIQYYNGEERAKGNILERFSAQQFPDLHSELNLSSLELGDSALYFCASSPLRSSNSPLHFGNGTRLTVT.

CDR3 nucleotides: TGTGCCATCAGTGAGTCCTCTCCTAGCGGGGTCTACGAGCAGTACTTC. This encodes CAISESSPSGVYEQYF. The V call is TRBV10-3, the J call TRBJ2-7; TRBD2 matches 9 bases. J gave up 3 bases and V 0 bases, and 6 bases lay outside the gene matches. In germline, CDR1 is ENHRY, CDR2 SYGVKD. This CDR3 is 16 amino acids long.

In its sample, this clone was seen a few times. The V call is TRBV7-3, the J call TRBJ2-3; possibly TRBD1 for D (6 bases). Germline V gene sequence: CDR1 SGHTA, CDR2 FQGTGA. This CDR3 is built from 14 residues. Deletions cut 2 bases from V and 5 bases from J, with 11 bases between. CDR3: CASSLGLDRDTQYF. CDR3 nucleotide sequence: TGTGCCAGCAGCTTAGGATTGGACAGAGATACGCAGTATTTT.

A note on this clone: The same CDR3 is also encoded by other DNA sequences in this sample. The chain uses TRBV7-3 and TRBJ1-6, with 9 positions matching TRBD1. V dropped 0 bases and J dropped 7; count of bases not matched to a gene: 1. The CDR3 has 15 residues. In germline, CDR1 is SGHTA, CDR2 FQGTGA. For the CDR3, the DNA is TGTGCCAGCAGCTTAACCGGACAGGGGAATTCACCCCTCCACTTT. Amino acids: CASSLTGQGNSPLHF. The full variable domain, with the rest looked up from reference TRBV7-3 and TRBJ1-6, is GAGVSQTPSNKVTEKGKYVELRCDPISGHTALYWYRQSLGQGPEFLIYFQGTGAADDSGLPNDRFFAVRPEGSVSTLKIQRTERGDSAVYLCASSLTGQGNSPLHFGNGTRLTVT.

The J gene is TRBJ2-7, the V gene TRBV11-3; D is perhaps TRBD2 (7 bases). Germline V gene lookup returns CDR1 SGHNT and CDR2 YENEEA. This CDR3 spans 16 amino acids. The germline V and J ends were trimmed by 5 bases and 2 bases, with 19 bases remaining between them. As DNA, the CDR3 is TGTGCCAGCAGCCCCCAGGGGCGCGGGAGACCCTACGAGCAGTACTTC. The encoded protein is CASSPQGRGRPYEQYF.

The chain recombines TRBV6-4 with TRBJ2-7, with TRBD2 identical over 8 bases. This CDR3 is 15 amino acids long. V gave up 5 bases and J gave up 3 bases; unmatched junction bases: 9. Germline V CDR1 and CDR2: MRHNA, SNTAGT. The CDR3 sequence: CASSHTSGAVYEQYF. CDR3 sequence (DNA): TGTGCCAGCAGTCACACTAGCGGAGCCGTCTACGAGCAGTACTTC.

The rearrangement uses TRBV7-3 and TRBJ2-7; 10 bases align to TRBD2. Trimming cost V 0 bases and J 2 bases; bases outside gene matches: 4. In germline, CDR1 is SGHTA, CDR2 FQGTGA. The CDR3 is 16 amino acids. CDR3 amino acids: CASSLTWTSGTYEQYF. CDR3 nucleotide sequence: TGTGCCAGCAGCTTAACTTGGACTAGCGGAACCTACGAGCAGTACTTC.

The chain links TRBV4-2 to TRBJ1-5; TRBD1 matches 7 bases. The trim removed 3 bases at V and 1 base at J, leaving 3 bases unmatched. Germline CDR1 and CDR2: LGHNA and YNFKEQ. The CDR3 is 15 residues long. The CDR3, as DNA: TGTGCCAGCAGCCAGGGACAGCGGAGCAATCAGCCCCAGCATTTT. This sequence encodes CASSQGQRSNQPQHF.

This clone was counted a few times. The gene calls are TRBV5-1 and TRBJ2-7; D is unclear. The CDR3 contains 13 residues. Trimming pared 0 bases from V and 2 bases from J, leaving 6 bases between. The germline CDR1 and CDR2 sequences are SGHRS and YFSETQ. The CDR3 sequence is CASSLVSAYEQYF. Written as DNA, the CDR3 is TGCGCCAGCAGCTTGGTCTCGGCCTACGAGCAGTACTTC.

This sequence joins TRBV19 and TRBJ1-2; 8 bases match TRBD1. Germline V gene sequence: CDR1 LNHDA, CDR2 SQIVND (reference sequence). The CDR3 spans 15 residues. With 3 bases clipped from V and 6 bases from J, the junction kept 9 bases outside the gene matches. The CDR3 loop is CASSIALGQADGYTF. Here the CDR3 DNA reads TGTGCCAGTAGTATTGCCCTGGGACAGGCGGATGGCTACACCTTC.

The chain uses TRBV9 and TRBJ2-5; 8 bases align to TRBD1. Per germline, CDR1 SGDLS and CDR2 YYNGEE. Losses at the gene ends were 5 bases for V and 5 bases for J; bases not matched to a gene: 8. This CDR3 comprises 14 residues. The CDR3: CASSPGQGVETQYF. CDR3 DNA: TGTGCCAGCAGTCCCGGACAGGGCGTGGAGACCCAGTACTTC.

CDR3 bases: TGTGCCAGCAGTGAGTTGGCTAGCCTCCCCCAAGAGACCCAGTACTTC. This codes for CASSELASLPQETQYF. The J gene is TRBJ2-5, the V gene TRBV2; weak D call: TRBD2 (5 bases). The germline V and J ends were trimmed by 3 bases and 1 base, with 15 bases remaining between them. CDR3 length equals 16 residues. Germline CDR1 and CDR2: SNHLY and FYNNEI.

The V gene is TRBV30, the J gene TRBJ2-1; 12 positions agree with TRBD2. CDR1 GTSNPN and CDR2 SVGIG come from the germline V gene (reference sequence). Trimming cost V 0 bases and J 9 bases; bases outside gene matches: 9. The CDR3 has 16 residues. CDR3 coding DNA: TGTGCCTGGAGTGTACGGGGACTAGCGGGCCTTGGTGAGCAGTTCTTC. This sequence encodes CAWSVRGLAGLGEQFF.